This TCR beta chain is from a study of lymphopenia after photon versus proton radiotherapy. Data came from immunoSEQ multiplex PCR; TCRdb stores just in-frame clones and leaves some out. Of about 55,000 clones listed, approximately 84% are singletons. This CDR3 is built from 15 residues. V was shortened by 5 bases and J by 5 bases, with 19 bases between the two germline ends. Germline V gene data show CDR1 as KGHSH and CDR2 as LQKENI. The material sequenced was peripheral blood, taken from a patient treated with proton-based radiotherapy. This TCR was recovered from a man aged 55 to 70 with pancreatic cancer. V gene TRBV18 combines with J gene TRBJ2-7; the D is unclear. CDR3 in amino acids: CASSATRQRYHEQYF. The CDR3 region has the DNA TGTGCCAGCTCAGCGACCAGGCAAAGATACCACGAGCAGTACTTC.